This T cell receptor beta chain was observed in a study of cytomegalovirus exposure and HLA in healthy donors. Study-wide points: Researchers counted around 150 TCR beta chains as cytomegalovirus-associated. The classifier reportedly diagnosed cytomegalovirus status with high sensitivity and specificity.

Amplification used 60 Vbeta primers and 13 Jbeta primers. TCRdb's table, derived via immunoSEQ multiplex PCR, lists solely in-frame clones and lacks some. The data hold 85,000 to 120,000 clones, with roughly 82% observed a single time. As for this clone: What it recognizes is unknown.

With 4 bases clipped from V and 4 bases from J, the junction kept 10 bases outside the gene matches. Looked up from germline, CDR1 is SGHDT and CDR2 is YYEEEE. This CDR3 has 16 residues. Sequenced: PBMCs. V is TRBV5-6 and J is TRBJ2-1; 8 nucleotides match TRBD1. This TCR was sampled from a male donor in good health and CMV-seropositive. The DNA of the CDR3 is TGTGCCAGCAGCATATCCGGGACAGGTTATTACAATGAGCAGTTCTTC. Protein sequence: CASSISGTGYYNEQFF.